The T cell receptor beta chain under discussion was sequenced for a study of Graves' ophthalmopathy and Graves' hyperthyroidism. TCR beta CDR3 amplification used RNA transcripts. First-round RT-PCR employed HTBI primers, with a second-round multiplex PCR after it. TCRdb reanalysed the multiplex PCR reads using MiXCR and keeps one entry per CDR3 protein. The sample includes 200,000 to 300,000 distinct CDR3 sequences, around 50% seen only once; the top ten take approximately 51%. V shed 4 bases and J 2 bases; nucleotides not matched to a gene: 5. CDR1 and CDR2 (germline): LNHDA, SQIVND (reference sequence). The CDR3 contains 14 residues. Exclusion applied to patients with other autoimmune diseases, uncontrolled infections, pregnancy or lactation.

This clonotype originated in an adult man with Graves' ophthalmopathy. The chain joins TRBV19 to TRBJ2-7; 7 nucleotides align to TRBD1. The sample comprised peripheral blood. The CDR3: CASSTTGAPYEQYF. The DNA of the CDR3 is TGTGCCAGTAGTACAACAGGGGCCCCCTACGAGCAGTACTTC.